This T cell receptor (beta chain) originates from a study of shared T cell receptors in the human thymus. TCRdb's table, derived via immunoSEQ multiplex PCR, lists solely in-frame clones and lacks some. The repertoire holds 500,000 to 850,000 clones, with 70% to 90% as singletons. Trimming took off 1 base at V and 7 bases at J, with 11 bases between the two ends. Germline V lookup: CDR1 SGHVS, CDR2 FQNEAQ. The CDR3 contains 14 residues. This sample was shared with a second study, whose subject was human thymus T cells. As reported in that work: Immunologically healthy infants in Finland undergoing congenital heart defect surgery were the donors. Resections from corrective heart surgery provided thymus tissue. Apparent bias marked the V and J gene usage of thymic and blood repertoires. Unrelated individuals were reported by related research to share highly overlapping thymic repertoires.

This receptor was obtained from a boy younger than two with a congenital heart defect. Sequencing was carried out using thymocytes. This sequence joins TRBV7-8 and TRBJ1-5; D perhaps matches TRBD1 (6 bases). For the CDR3, the DNA is TGTGCCAGCAGCTTAGTCAGGGGAGGGCAGCCCCAGCATTTT. This translates into CASSLVRGGQPQHF. Full variable domain (missing parts from reference TRBV7-8 and TRBJ1-5): GAGVSQSPRYKVAKRGQDVALRCDPISGHVSLFWYQQALGQGPEFLTYFQNEAQLDKSGLPSDRFFAERPEGSVSTLKIQRTQQEDSAVYLCASSLVRGGQPQHFGDGTRLSIL.